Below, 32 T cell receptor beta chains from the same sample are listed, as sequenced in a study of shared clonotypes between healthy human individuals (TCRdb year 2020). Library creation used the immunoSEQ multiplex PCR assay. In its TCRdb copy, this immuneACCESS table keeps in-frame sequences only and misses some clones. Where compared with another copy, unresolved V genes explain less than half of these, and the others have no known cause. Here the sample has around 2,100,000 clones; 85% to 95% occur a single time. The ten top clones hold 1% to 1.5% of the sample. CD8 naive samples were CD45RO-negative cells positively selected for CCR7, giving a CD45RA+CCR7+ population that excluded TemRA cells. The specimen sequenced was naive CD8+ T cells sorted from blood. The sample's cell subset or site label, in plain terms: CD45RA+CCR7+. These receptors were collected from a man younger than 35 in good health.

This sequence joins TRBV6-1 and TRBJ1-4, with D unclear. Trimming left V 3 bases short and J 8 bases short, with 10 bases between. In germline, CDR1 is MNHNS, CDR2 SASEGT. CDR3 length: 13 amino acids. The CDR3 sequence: CASSDQGKEKLFF. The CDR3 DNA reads TGTGCCAGCAGTGACCAAGGAAAGGAAAAACTGTTTTTT.

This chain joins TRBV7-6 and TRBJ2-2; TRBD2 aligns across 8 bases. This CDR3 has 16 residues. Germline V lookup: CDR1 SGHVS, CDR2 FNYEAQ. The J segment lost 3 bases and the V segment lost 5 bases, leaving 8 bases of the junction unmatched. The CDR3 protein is CASSLEAGDDTGELFF. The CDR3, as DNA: TGTGCCAGCAGCCTAGAAGCGGGAGACGACACCGGGGAGCTGTTTTTT.

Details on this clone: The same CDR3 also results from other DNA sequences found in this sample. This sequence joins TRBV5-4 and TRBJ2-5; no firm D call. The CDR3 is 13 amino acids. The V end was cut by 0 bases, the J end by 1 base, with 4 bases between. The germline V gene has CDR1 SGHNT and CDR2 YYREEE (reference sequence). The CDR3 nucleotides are TGTGCCAGCAGCTTGGTGGGCCAAGAGACCCAGTACTTC. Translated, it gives CASSLVGQETQYF.

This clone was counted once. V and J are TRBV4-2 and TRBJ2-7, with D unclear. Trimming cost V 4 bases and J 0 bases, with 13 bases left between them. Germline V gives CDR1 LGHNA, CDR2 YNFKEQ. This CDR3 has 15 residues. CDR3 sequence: CASSPFLDGSYEQYF. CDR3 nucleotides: TGTGCCAGCAGCCCTTTTCTGGACGGCTCCTACGAGCAGTACTTC.

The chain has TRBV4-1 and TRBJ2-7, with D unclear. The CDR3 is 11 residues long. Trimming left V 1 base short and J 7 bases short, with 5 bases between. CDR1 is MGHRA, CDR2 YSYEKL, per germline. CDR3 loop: CASSQAAEQYF. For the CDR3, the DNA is TGCGCCAGCAGCCAAGCTGCTGAGCAGTACTTC.

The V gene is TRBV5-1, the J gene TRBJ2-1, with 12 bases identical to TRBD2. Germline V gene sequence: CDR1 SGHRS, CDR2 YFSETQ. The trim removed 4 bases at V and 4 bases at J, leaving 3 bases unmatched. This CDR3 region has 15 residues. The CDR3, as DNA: TGCGCCAGCAGCGCTGGACTAGCGGGGTACAATGAGCAGTTCTTC. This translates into CASSAGLAGYNEQFF.

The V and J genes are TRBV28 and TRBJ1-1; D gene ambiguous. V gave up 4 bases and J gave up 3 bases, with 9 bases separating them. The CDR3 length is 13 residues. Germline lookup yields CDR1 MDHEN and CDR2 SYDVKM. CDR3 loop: CASSSYGDTEAFF. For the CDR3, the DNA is TGTGCCAGCAGTTCCTATGGGGACACTGAAGCTTTCTTT.

CDR3 amino acids: CASSLWGGDETQYF. The CDR3 nucleotides are TGTGCCAGCAGCTTGTGGGGGGGCGATGAGACCCAGTACTTC. This sequence joins TRBV5-4 and TRBJ2-5; the D gene is possibly TRBD2 (7 bases). The length of the CDR3 is 14 residues. CDR1 and CDR2 (germline): SGHNT, YYREEE (reference sequence). Trimming took off 1 base at V and 5 bases at J, with 12 bases between the two ends.

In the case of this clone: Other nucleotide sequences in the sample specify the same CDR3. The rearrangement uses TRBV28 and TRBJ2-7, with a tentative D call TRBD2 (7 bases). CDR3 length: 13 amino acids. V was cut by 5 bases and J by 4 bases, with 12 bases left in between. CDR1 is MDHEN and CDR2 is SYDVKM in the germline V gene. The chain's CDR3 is CASSLGGPYEQYF. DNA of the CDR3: TGTGCCAGCAGTCTCGGGGGGCCTTACGAGCAGTACTTC.

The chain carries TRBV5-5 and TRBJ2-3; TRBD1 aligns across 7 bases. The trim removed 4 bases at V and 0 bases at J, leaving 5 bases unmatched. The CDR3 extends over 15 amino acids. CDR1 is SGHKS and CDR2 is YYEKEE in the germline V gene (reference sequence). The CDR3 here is CASSPTGWSTDTQYF. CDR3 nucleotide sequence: TGTGCCAGCAGCCCGACAGGGTGGAGCACAGATACGCAGTATTTT.

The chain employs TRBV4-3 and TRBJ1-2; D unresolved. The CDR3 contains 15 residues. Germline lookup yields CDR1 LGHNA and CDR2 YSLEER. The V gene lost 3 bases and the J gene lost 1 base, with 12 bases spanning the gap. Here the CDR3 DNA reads TGCGCCAGCAGCCATACGACCGAAGATAACTATGGCTACACCTTC. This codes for CASSHTTEDNYGYTF.

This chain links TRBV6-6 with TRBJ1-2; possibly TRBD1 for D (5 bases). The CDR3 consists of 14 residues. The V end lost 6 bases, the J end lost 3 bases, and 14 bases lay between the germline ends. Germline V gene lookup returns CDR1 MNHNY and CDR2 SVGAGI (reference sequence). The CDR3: CASSLGLSYYGYTF. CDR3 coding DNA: TGTGCCAGCAGCTTGGGACTGTCTTACTATGGCTACACCTTC.

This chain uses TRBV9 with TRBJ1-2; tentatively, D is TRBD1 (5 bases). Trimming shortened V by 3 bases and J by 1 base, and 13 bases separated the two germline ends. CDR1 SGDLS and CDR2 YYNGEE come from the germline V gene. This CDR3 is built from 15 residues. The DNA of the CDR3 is TGTGCCAGCAGCGGGGGTCGGGGCGGTAACTATGGCTACACCTTC. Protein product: CASSGGRGGNYGYTF.

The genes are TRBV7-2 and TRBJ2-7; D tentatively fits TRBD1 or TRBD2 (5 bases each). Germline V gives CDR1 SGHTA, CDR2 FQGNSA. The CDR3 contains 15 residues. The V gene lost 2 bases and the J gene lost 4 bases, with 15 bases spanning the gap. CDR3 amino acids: CASSLFGASPYEQYF. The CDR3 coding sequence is TGTGCCAGCAGCTTATTCGGGGCTAGCCCTTACGAGCAGTACTTC.

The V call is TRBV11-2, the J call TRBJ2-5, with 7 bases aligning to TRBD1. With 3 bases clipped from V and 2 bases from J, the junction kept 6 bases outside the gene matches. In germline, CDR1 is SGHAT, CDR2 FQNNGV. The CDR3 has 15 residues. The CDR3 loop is CASSFPGTAQETQYF. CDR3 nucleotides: TGTGCCAGCAGCTTCCCCGGGACAGCACAAGAGACCCAGTACTTC.

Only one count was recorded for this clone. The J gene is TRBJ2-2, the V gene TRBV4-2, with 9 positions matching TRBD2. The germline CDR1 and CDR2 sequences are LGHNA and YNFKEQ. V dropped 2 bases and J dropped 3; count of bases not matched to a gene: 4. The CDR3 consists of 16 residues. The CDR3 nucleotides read TGTGCCAGCAGCCAAAGGGCTAGCGGGGACACCGGGGAGCTGTTTTTT. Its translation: CASSQRASGDTGELFF.

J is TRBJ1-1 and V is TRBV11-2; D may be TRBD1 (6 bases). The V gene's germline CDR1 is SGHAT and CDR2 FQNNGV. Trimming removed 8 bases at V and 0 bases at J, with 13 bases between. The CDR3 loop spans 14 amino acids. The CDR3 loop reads CASVQGFMNTEAFF. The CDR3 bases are TGTGCCAGCGTCCAGGGGTTTATGAACACTGAAGCTTTCTTT.

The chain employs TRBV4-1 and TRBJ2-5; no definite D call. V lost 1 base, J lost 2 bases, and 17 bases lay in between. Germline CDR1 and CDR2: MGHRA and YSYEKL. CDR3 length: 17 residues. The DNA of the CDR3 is TGCGCCAGCAGCCAAGGGCTAGACCATGTGGGGCAAGAGACCCAGTACTTC. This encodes CASSQGLDHVGQETQYF.

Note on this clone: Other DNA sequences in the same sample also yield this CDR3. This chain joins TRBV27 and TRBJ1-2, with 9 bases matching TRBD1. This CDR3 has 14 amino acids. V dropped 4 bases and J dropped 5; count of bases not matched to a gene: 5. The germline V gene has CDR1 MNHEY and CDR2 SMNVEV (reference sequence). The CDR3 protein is CASSSSGTGYGYTF. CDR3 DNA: TGTGCCAGCAGTTCCTCCGGGACAGGGTATGGCTACACCTTC.

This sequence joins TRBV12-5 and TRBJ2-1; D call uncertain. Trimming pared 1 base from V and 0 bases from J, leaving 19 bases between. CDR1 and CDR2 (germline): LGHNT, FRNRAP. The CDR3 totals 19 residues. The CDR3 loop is CASGLGPRAIWGSYNEQFF. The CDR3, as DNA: TGTGCTAGTGGTTTGGGCCCCCGGGCCATCTGGGGCTCCTACAATGAGCAGTTCTTC.

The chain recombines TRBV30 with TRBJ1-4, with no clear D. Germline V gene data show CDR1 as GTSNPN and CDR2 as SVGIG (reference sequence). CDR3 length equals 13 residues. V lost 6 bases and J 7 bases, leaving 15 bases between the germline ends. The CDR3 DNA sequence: TGTGCCTGCCAAAGTTACCGCGGTGAAAAACTGTTTTTT. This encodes CACQSYRGEKLFF. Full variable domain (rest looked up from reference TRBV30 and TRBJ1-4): SQTIHQWPATLVQPVGSPLSLECTVEGTSNPNLYWYRQAAGRGLQLLFYSVGIGQISSEVPQNLSASRPQDRQFILSSKKLLLSDSGFYLCACQSYRGEKLFFGSGTQLSVL.

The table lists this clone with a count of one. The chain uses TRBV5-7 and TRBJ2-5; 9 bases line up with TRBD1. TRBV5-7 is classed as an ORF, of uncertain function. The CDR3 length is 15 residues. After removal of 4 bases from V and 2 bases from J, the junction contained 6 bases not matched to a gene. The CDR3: CASSARGTGQETQYF. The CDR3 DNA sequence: TGTGCCAGCAGCGCAAGGGGGACAGGGCAAGAGACCCAGTACTTC.

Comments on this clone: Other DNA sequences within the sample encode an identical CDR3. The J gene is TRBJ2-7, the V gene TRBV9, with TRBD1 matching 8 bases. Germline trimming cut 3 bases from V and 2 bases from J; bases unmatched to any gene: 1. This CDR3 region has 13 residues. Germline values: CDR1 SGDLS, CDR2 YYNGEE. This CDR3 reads CASSGDRPYEQYF. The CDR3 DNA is TGTGCCAGCAGCGGGGACAGGCCCTACGAGCAGTACTTC.

CDR3 nucleotides: TGTGCCAGCAGCCCCAGAGGGGGTGGGGATACGCAGTATTTT. It yields the protein CASSPRGGGDTQYF. This chain links TRBV9 with TRBJ2-3; TRBD1 is a possible D gene (6 bases). V was cut by 4 bases and J by 6 bases, with 15 bases left in between. Per germline, CDR1 SGDLS and CDR2 YYNGEE. The CDR3 has 14 amino acids.

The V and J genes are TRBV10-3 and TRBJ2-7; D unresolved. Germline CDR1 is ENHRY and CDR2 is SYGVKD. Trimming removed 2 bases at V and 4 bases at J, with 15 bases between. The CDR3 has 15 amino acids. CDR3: CAISETPGEGYEQYF. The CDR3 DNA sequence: TGTGCCATCAGTGAGACCCCCGGAGAAGGTTACGAGCAGTACTTC.

The DNA of the CDR3 is TGTGCCAGCAACGGAAAGGGGGCCCCTGATGAGCAGTACTTC. Translating it yields CASNGKGAPDEQYF. The genes are TRBV2 and TRBJ2-7; 7 nucleotides align to TRBD1. V lost 7 bases and J lost 7; bases outside the gene matches: 13. The CDR3 length is 14 residues. The germline V gene encodes CDR1 SNHLY and CDR2 FYNNEI.

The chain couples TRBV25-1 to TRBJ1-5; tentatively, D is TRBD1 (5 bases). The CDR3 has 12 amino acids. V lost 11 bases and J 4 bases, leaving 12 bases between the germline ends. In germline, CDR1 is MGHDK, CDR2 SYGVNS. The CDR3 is CALNRTNQPQHF. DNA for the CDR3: TGTGCCCTTAACAGGACTAATCAGCCCCAGCATTTT.

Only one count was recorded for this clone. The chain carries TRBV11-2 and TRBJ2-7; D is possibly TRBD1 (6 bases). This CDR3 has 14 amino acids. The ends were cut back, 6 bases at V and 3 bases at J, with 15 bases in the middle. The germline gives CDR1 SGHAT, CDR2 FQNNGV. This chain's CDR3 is CASSSWTDDYEQYF. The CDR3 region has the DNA TGTGCCAGCAGTTCGTGGACAGATGACTACGAGCAGTACTTC. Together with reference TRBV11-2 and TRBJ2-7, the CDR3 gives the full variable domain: EAGVAQSPRYKIIEKRQSVAFWCNPISGHATLYWYQQILGQGPKLLIQFQNNGVVDDSQLPKDRFSAERLKGVDSTLKIQPAKLEDSAVYLCASSSWTDDYEQYFGPGTRLTVT.

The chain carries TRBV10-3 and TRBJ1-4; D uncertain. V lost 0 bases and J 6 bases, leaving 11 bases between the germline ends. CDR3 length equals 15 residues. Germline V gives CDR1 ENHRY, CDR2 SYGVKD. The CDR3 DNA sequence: TGTGCCATCAGTGAGTCTCTTGGGTTGGATGAAAAACTGTTTTTT. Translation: CAISESLGLDEKLFF.

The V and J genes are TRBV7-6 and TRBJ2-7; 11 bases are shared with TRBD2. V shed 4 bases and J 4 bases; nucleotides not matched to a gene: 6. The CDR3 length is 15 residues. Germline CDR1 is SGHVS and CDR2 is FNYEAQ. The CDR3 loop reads CASSSLAGGRYEQYF. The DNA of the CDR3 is TGTGCCAGCAGCTCCCTAGCGGGAGGTAGGTACGAGCAGTACTTC.

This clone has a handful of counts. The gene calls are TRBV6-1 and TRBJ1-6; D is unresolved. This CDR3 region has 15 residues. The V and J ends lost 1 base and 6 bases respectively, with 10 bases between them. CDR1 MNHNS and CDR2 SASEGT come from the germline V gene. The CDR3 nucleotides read TGTGCCAGCAGTGAAGGCGCAGGCTTTAATTCACCCCTCCACTTT. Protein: CASSEGAGFNSPLHF.

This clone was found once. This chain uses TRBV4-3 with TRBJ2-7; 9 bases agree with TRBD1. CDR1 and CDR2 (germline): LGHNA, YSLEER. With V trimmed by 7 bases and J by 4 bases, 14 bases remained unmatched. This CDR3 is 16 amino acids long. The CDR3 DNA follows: TGCGCCAGCAAGGTAGAGGAGGGACAGGGATTTTACGAGCAGTACTTC. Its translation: CASKVEEGQGFYEQYF.